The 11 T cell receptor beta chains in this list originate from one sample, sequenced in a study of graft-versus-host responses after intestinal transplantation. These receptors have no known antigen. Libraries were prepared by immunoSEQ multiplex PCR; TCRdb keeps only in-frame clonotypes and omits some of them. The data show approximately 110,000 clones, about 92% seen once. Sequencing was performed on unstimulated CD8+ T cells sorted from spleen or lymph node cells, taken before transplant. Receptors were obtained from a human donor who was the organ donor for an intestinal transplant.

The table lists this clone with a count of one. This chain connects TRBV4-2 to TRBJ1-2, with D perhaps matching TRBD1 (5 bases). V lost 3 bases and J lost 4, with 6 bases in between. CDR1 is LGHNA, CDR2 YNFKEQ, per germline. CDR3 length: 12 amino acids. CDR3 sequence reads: CASSQGVYGYTF. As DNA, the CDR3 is TGTGCCAGCAGCCAGGGGGTCTATGGCTACACCTTC.

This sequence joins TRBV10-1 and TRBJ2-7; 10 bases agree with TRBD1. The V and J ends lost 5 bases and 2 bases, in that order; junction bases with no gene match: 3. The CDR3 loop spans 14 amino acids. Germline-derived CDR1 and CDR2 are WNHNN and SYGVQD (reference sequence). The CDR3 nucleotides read TGCGCCAGCAGTCCCGGGACAGGGGCCTACGAGCAGTACTTC. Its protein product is CASSPGTGAYEQYF.

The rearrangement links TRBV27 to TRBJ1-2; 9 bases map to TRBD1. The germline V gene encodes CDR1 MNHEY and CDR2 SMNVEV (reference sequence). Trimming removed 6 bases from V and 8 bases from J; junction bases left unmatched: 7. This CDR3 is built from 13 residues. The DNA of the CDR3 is TGTGCCAGCAGAGACCGGGACAGGGACGGCTACACCTTC. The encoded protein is CASRDRDRDGYTF.

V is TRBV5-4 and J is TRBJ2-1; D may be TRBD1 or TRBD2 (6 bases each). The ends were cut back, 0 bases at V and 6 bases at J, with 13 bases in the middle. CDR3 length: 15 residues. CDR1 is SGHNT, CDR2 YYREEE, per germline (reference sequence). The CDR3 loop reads CASSLVGGLGNEQFF. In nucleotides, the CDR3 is TGTGCCAGCAGCTTGGTAGGGGGGCTCGGCAATGAGCAGTTCTTC.

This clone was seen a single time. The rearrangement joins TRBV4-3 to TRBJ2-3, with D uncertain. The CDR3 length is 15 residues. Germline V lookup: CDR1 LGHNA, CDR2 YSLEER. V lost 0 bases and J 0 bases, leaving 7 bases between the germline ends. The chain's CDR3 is CASSQDIFSTDTQYF. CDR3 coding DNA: TGCGCCAGCAGCCAAGATATCTTTAGCACAGATACGCAGTATTTT.

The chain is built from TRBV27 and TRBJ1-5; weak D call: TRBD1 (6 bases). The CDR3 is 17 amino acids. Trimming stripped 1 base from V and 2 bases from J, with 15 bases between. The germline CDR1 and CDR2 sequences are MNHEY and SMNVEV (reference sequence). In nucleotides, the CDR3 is TGTGCCAGCAGTTTATGGGCCAGGGGAGGGGGCAATCAGCCCCAGCATTTT. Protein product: CASSLWARGGGNQPQHF.

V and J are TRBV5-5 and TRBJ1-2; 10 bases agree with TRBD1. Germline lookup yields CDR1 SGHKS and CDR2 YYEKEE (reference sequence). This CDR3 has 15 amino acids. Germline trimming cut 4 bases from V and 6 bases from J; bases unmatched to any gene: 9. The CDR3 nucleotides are TGTGCCAGCAGCCGTGTCGGGGACAGGGGCGATGGCTACACCTTC. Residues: CASSRVGDRGDGYTF.

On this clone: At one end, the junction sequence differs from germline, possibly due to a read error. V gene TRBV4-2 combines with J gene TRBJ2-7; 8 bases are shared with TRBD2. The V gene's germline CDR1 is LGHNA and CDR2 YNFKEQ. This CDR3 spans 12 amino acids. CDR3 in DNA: TGTGCCAGCAGCAACTCTCCCGGGACTAGATTCTTC. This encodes CASSNSPGTRFF.

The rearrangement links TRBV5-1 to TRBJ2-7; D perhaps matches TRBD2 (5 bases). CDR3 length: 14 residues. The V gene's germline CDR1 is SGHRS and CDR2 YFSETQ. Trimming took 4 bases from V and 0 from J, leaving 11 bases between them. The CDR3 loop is CASSKRTYSYEQYF. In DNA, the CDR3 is TGCGCCAGCAGCAAAAGGACTTACTCCTACGAGCAGTACTTC.

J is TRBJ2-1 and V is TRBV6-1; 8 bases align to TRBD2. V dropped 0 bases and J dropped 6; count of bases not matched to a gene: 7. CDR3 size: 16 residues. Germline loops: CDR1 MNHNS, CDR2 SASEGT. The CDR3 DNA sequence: TGTGCCAGCAGTGAAGCTCCACGGGAGGGTGTCAATGAGCAGTTCTTC. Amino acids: CASSEAPREGVNEQFF.

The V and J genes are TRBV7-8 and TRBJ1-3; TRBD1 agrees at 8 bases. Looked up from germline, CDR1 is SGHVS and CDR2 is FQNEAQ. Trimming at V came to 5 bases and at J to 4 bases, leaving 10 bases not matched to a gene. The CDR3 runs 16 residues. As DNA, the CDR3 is TGTGCCAGCAGCCCCGCCTACAGGGGGGCAGGAAACACCATATATTTT. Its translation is CASSPAYRGAGNTIYF.